This T cell receptor (beta chain) is drawn from a study of shared clonotypes between healthy human individuals. Notes on the study in general: Generally, estimated richness proved larger in naive subsets than it did in memory subsets. Sequencing depth was expected to affect clonotype sharing among donors.

Profiled with immunoSEQ multiplex PCR; TCRdb holds only in-frame clones, not every one. The sample includes about 1.5 million clones, 95% to 99% of them seen just once. As concerns this clone: Its antigen is not identified.

CD45RA-negative memory and CD45RA+ naive subsets were split from the CD4+ cells. The CDR3 runs 17 residues. The V end was cut by 0 bases, the J end by 1 base, with 16 bases between. The chain employs TRBV23-1 and TRBJ2-7; weak D call: TRBD2 (6 bases). TRBV23-1 is designated an ORF whose function remains uncertain. Sequencing was performed on naive CD4+ T cells sorted from blood. The subset: CD45RA+ positively selected. The source of this sequence is a man under 40 in good health. The CDR3 coding sequence is TGCGCCAGCAGTCAATCCCGGACCCTGACTAGTTCCTACGAGCAGTACTTC. As protein: CASSQSRTLTSSYEQYF.